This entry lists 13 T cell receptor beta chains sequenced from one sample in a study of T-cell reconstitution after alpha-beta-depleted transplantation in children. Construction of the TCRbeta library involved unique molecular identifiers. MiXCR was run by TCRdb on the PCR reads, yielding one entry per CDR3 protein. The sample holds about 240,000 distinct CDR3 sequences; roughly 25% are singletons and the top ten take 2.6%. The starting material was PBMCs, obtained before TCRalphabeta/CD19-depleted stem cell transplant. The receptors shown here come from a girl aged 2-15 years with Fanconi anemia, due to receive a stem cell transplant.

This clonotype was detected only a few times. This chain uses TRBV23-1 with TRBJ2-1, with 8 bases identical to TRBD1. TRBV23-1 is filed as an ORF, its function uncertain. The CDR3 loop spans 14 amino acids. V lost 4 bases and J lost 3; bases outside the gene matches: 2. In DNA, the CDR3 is TGCGCCAGCAGTCCGGACAGGGTCTACAATGAGCAGTTCTTC. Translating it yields CASSPDRVYNEQFF.

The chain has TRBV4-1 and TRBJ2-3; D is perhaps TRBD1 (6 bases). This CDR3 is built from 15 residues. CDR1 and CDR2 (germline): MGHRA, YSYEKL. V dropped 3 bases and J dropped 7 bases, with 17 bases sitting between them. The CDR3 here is CASSHSQGERNTQYF. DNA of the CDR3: TGCGCCAGCAGCCACTCACAGGGAGAAAGAAATACGCAGTATTTT.

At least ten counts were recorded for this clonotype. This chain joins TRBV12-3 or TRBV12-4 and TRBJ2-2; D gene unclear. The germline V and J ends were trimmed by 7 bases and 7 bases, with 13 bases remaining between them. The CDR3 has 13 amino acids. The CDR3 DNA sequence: TGTGCCAGCACCTCGGTAGCAAACGGGGAGCTGTTTTTT. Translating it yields CASTSVANGELFF.

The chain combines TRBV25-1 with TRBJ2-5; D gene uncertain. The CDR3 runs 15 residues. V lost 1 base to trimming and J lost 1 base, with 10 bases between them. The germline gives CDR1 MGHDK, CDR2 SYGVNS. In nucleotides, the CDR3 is TGTGCCAGCAGTGAATCTCCCCCTCTCCAAGAGACCCAGTACTTC. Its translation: CASSESPPLQETQYF.

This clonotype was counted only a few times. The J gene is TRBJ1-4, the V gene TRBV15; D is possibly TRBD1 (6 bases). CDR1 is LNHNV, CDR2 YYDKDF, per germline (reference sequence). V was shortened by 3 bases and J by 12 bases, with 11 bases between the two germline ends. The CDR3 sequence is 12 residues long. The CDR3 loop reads CATSSTGYQLFF. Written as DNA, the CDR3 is TGTGCCACCAGCAGTACAGGGTACCAACTGTTTTTT.

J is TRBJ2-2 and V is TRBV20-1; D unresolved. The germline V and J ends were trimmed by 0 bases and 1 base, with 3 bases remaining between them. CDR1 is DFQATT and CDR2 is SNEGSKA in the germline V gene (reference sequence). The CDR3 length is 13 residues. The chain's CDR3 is CSARDLNTGELFF. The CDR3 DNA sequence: TGCAGTGCTAGAGACCTGAACACCGGGGAGCTGTTTTTT.

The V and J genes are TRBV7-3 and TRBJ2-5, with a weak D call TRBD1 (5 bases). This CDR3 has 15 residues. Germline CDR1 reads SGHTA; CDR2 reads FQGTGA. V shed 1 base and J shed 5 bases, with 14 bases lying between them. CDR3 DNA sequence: TGTGCCAGCAGCTTAAGAGGACCCAGGGATGAGACCCAGTACTTC. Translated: CASSLRGPRDETQYF.

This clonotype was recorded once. In DNA form, the CDR3 reads TGCGCCAGCAGCCAAGATTCCCAAGGGGCTTTCTTT. Amino acid sequence: CASSQDSQGAFF. This chain joins TRBV4-1 and TRBJ1-1; D is undetermined. The V and J ends lost 0 bases and 11 bases respectively, with 10 bases between them. CDR1 and CDR2 from the germline V gene are MGHRA and YSYEKL. The CDR3 length is 12 residues.

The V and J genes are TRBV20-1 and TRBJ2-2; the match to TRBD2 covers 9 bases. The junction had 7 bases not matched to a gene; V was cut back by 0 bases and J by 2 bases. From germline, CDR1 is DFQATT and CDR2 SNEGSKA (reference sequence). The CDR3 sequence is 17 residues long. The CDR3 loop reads CSAREAGGEGNTGELFF. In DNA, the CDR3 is TGCAGTGCTAGAGAAGCGGGAGGCGAGGGAAACACCGGGGAGCTGTTTTTT.

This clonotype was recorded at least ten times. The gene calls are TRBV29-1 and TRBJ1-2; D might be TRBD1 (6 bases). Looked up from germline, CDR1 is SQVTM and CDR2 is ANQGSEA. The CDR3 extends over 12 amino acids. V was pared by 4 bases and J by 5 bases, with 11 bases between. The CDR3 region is CSVVRGRYGYTF. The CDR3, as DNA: TGCAGCGTTGTGCGGGGGCGGTATGGCTACACCTTC.

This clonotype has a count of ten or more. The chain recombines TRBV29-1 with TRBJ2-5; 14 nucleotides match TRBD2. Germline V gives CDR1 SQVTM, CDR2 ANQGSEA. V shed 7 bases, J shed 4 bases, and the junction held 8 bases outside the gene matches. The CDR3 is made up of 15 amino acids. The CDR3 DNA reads TGCAGCGCCGAAGGCGGACTAGCGGGGGGAGAGACCCAGTACTTC. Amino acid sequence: CSAEGGLAGGETQYF.

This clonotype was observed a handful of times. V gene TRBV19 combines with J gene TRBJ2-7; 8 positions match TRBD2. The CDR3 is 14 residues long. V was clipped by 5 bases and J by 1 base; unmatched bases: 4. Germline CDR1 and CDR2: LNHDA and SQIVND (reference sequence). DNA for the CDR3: TGTGCCAGTAGTGCGGCTAGCGGGTCCTACGAGCAGTACTTC. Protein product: CASSAASGSYEQYF.

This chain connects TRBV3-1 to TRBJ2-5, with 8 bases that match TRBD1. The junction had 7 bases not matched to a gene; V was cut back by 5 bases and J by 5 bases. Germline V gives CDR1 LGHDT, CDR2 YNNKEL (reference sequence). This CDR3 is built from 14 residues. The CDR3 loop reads CASSKGQGSETQYF. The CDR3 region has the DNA TGTGCCAGCAGCAAAGGACAGGGTTCGGAGACCCAGTACTTC.